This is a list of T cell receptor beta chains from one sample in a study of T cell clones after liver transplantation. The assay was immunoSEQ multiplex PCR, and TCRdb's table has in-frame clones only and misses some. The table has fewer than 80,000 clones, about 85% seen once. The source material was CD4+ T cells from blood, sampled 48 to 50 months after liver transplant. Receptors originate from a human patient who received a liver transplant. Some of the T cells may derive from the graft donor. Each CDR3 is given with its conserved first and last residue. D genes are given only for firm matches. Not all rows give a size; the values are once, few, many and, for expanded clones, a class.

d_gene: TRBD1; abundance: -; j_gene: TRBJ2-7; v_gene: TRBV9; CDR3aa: CASSPGGFYEQYF; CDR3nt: TGTGCCAGCAGCCCAGGGGGTTTCTACGAGCAGTACTTC
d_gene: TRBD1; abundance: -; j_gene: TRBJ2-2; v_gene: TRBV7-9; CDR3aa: CASSLVEGATGELFF; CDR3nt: TGTGCCAGCAGCTTAGTTGAGGGGGCCACCGGGGAGCTGTTTTTT
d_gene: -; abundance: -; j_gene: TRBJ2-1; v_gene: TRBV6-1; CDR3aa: CASRPSGREQFF; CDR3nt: TGTGCCAGCAGACCCTCGGGCCGTGAGCAGTTCTTC
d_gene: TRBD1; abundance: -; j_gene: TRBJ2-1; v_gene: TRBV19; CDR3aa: CATSPGQYNEQFF; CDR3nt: TGTGCCACCTCTCCGGGACAGTACAATGAGCAGTTCTTC
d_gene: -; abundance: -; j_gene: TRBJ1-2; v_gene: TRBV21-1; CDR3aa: CASSKLHRVGVGYTF; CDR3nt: TGTGCCAGCAGCAAATTGCACAGGGTCGGGGTTGGCTACACCTTC
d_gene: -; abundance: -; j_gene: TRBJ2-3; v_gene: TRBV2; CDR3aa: CASSYTGDTDTQYF; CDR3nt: TGTGCCAGCAGTTATACCGGGGACACAGATACGCAGTATTTT
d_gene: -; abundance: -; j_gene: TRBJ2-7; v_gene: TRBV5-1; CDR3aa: CASSSGGTGAPEQYF; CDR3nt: TGCGCCAGCAGCTCAGGGGGGACTGGGGCTCCCGAGCAGTACTTC
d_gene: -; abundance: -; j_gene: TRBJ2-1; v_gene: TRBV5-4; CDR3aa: CASSFAGTYNEQFF; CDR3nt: TGTGCCAGCAGCTTTGCTGGGACCTACAATGAGCAGTTCTTC
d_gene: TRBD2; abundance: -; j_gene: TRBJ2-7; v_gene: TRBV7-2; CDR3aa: CASSTGTSEPNEQYF; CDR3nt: TGTGCCAGCAGCACCGGGACTAGCGAACCCAACGAGCAGTACTTC
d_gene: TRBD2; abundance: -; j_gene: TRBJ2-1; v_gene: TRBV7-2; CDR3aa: CASSPHSGRDEQFF; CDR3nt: TGTGCCAGCAGTCCACATAGCGGGAGGGATGAGCAGTTCTTC
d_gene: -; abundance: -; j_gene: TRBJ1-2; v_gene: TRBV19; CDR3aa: CASSIYPGADYGYTF; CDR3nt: TGTGCCAGTAGTATATATCCGGGGGCGGACTATGGCTACACCTTC
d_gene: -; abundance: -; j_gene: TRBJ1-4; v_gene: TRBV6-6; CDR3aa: CASSPTPNEKLFF; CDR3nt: TGTGCCAGCAGTCCTACACCTAATGAAAAACTGTTTTTT
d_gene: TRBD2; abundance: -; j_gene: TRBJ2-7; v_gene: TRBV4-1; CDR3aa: CASSHPYLKREVREQYF; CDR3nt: TGCGCCAGCAGCCATCCCTACCTGAAGCGGGAGGTGAGGGAGCAGTACTTC
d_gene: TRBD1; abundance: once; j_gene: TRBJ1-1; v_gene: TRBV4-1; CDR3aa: CASSQEGQGVGVNTEAFF; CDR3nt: TGCGCCAGCAGCCAAGAGGGACAGGGGGTAGGAGTGAACACTGAAGCTTTCTTT
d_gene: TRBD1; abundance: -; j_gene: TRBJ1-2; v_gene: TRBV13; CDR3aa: CASSLGWSGGNYGYTF; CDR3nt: TGTGCCAGCAGCTTAGGGTGGTCAGGGGGCAACTATGGCTACACCTTC
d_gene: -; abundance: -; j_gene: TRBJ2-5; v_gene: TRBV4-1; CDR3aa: CASSQDLGTKTQYF; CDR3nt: TGCGCCAGCAGCCAAGATTTGGGTACGAAGACCCAGTACTTC
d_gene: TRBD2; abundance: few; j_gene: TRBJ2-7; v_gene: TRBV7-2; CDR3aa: CASSRLAGGYSYEQYF; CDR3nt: TGTGCCAGCAGCAGATTAGCGGGAGGCTACTCCTACGAGCAGTACTTC
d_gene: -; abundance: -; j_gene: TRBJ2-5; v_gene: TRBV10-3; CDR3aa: CAISAPGQLQETQYF; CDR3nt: TGTGCCATCAGTGCGCCGGGACAACTCCAAGAGACCCAGTACTTC
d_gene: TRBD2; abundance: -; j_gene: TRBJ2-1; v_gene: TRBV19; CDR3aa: CASTASGIYNEQFF; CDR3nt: TGTGCCAGTACGGCGAGCGGGATCTACAATGAGCAGTTCTTC
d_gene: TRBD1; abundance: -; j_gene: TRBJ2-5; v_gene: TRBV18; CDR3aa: CASSPQGAGETQYF; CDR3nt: TGTGCCAGCTCACCACAGGGGGCAGGGGAGACCCAGTACTTC
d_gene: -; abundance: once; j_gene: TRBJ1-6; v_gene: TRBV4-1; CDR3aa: CASSQTPGQGNSPLHF; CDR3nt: TGCGCCAGCAGCCAAACTCCCGGGCAGGGCAATTCACCCCTCCACTTT
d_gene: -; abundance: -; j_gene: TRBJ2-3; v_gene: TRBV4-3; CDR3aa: CASSQDTSTDTQYF; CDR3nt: TGCGCCAGCAGCCAAGATACCTCCACAGATACGCAGTATTTT
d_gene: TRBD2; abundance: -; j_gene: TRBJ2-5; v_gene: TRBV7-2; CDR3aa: CASSRTSGNKQETQYF; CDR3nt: TGTGCCAGCAGCCGAACTAGCGGGAATAAACAAGAGACCCAGTACTTC
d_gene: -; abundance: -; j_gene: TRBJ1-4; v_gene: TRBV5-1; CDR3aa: CASSTTGQEKLFF; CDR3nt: TGCGCCAGCAGCACGACAGGCCAAGAAAAACTGTTTTTT
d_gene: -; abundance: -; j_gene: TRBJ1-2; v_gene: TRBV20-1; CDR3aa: CSARSRGYTF; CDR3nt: TGCAGTGCTAGGTCCCGTGGCTACACCTTC
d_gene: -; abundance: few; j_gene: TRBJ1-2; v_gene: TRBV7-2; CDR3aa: CASSTRTGGYTF; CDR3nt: TGTGCCAGCAGCACCCGGACTGGTGGCTACACCTTC
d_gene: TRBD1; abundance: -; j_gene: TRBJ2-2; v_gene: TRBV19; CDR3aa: CASRLKGQGNTGELFF; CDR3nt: TGTGCCAGTAGACTAAAGGGACAGGGGAACACCGGGGAGCTGTTTTTT
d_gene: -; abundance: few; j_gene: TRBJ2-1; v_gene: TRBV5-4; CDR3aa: CASSLDSVNNEQFF; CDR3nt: TGTGCCAGCAGCTTGGACTCTGTAAACAATGAGCAGTTCTTC
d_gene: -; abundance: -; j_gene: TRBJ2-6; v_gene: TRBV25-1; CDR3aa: CASRLTGANVLTF; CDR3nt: TGTGCCAGCAGGTTAACTGGGGCCAACGTCCTGACTTTC
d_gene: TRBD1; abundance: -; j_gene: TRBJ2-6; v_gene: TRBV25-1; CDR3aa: CASSDGQVYSGANVLTF; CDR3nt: TGTGCCAGCAGTGACGGACAGGTATACTCTGGGGCCAACGTCCTGACTTTC
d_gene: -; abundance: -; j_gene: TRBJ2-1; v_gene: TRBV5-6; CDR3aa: CASSTLGRDEQFF; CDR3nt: TGTGCCAGCAGTACCCTGGGACGGGATGAGCAGTTCTTC
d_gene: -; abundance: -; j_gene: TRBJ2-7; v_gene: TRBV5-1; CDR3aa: CASSPQGSYEQYF; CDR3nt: TGCGCCAGCAGCCCCCAGGGATCCTACGAGCAGTACTTC
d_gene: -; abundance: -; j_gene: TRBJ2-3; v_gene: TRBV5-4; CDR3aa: CASSPQFEDTQYF; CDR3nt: TGTGCCAGCAGCCCCCAGTTTGAGGATACGCAGTATTTT
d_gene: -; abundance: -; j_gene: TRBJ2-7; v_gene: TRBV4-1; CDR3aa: CASSRNRETYEQYF; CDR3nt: TGCGCCAGCAGCCGCAACAGGGAAACCTACGAGCAGTACTTC
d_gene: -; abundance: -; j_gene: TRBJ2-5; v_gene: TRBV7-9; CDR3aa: CASTPGSGRQETQYF; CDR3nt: TGTGCCAGCACCCCGGGGAGCGGGCGCCAAGAGACCCAGTACTTC
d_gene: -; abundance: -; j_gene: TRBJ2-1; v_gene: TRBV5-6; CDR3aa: CASSLVSEQFF; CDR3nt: TGTGCCAGCAGCTTGGTAAGTGAGCAGTTCTTC